These T cell receptor beta chains were read from a single sample in a study of blood T cell repertoires in COVID-19. TCRdb keeps only in-frame clones here, not all; method: immunoSEQ multiplex PCR. The sample has some 120,000 clones, 65% to 90% seen once; the top ten hold over 25%. Material for sequencing was peripheral blood. The receptors here all came from a woman older than 75 with acute or convalescent COVID-19. Each CDR3 is given without its conserved first and last residue. The size field is filled for only some rows; it gives once, few, many or a size class.

TRBJ1-1	TRBV18	-	16	ASSPSGVGKVGGTEAF
TRBJ2-2	TRBV19	once	12	ASSIGPRPGELF
TRBJ2-3	TRBV9	-	13	ASTIGGGFRDTQY
TRBJ1-1	TRBV7-9	-	13	ASRPDNWRSTEAF
TRBJ1-5	TRBV28	-	13	ASSPGTGGGQPQH
TRBJ1-1	TRBV15	-	13	ATSRRQALNTEAF
TRBJ2-2	TRBV24-1	-	14	ATSDFSDRRTGELF
TRBJ1-1	TRBV12-3/TRBV12-4	-	9	ASSFDRKAF
TRBJ1-1	TRBV5-1	-	11	ASSEGVFTEAF
TRBJ1-2	TRBV19	-	13	ASSIDSRFNYGYT
TRBJ1-1	TRBV10-3	-	12	AISERLPNTEAF
TRBJ2-1	TRBV5-1	-	13	ASSPTSSPYNEQF